These T cell receptor beta chains were read from a single sample in a study of T cells after posttransplantation cyclophosphamide. Produced via immunoSEQ multiplex PCR; TCRdb's table is partial and in-frame only. The sample has about 50,000 clones, approximately 94% seen once. Material: PBMCs. The receptors were sampled from a woman aged 30 to 39 in good health and a related stem cell transplant donor. The CDR3 runs from the conserved cysteine through the conserved F or W. A D gene is named only where the DNA matches it firmly. The size field is filled for only some rows; it gives once, few, many or a size class.

d_call: TRBD1; clone_size: NA; j_call: TRBJ1-3; v_call: TRBV7-6; cdr3_aa: CASSLGLDRAPPGNTIYF; cdr3_nt: TGTGCCAGCAGCTTAGGGTTGGACAGGGCCCCACCTGGAAACACCATATATTTT
d_call: TRBD2; clone_size: NA; j_call: TRBJ2-7; v_call: TRBV18; cdr3_aa: CASSPGLAGATYEQYF; cdr3_nt: TGTGCCAGCTCACCCGGACTAGCGGGGGCGACCTACGAGCAGTACTTC
d_call: TRBD1; clone_size: NA; j_call: TRBJ1-1; v_call: TRBV19; cdr3_aa: CASMMGQLNTEAFF; cdr3_nt: TGTGCCAGTATGATGGGACAGTTGAACACTGAAGCTTTCTTT
d_call: TRBD1; clone_size: NA; j_call: TRBJ1-2; v_call: TRBV19; cdr3_aa: CASSTGQGSYGYTF; cdr3_nt: TGTGCCAGTAGTACCGGACAGGGTTCCTATGGCTACACCTTC
d_call: NA; clone_size: NA; j_call: TRBJ1-2; v_call: TRBV6-1; cdr3_aa: CASSEAQGGYGYTF; cdr3_nt: TGTGCCAGCAGTGAAGCCCAAGGGGGATATGGCTACACCTTC
d_call: NA; clone_size: NA; j_call: TRBJ1-2; v_call: TRBV19; cdr3_aa: CASSGRANYGYTF; cdr3_nt: TGTGCCAGTAGTGGGAGGGCGAACTATGGCTACACCTTC
d_call: NA; clone_size: NA; j_call: TRBJ2-5; v_call: TRBV7-9; cdr3_aa: CASSLDISRGAKYF; cdr3_nt: TGTGCCAGCAGCTTAGATATTTCGCGGGGTGCCAAGTACTTC
d_call: TRBD1; clone_size: once; j_call: TRBJ2-7; v_call: TRBV5-6; cdr3_aa: CASSPGTGVGEQYF; cdr3_nt: TGTGCCAGCAGCCCTGGGACAGGGGTAGGCGAGCAGTACTTC
d_call: NA; clone_size: once; j_call: TRBJ2-2; v_call: TRBV6-1; cdr3_aa: CATRWATGELFF; cdr3_nt: TGTGCCACTCGTTGGGCAACCGGGGAGCTGTTTTTT
d_call: NA; clone_size: NA; j_call: TRBJ1-2; v_call: TRBV6-6; cdr3_aa: CASSYSDRQNYGYTF; cdr3_nt: TGTGCCAGCAGTTACTCGGACAGACAAAACTATGGCTACACCTTC
d_call: NA; clone_size: NA; j_call: TRBJ2-7; v_call: TRBV11-2; cdr3_aa: CASSLSGGDLYEQYF; cdr3_nt: TGTGCCAGCAGCTTATCTGGCGGGGATCTCTACGAGCAGTACTTC
d_call: TRBD1; clone_size: NA; j_call: TRBJ2-7; v_call: TRBV6-1; cdr3_aa: CASSELRTGGSYEQYF; cdr3_nt: TGTGCCAGCAGTGAATTGAGGACAGGGGGTTCGTACGAGCAGTACTTC
d_call: NA; clone_size: NA; j_call: TRBJ2-3; v_call: TRBV5-5; cdr3_aa: CASSRLRGGVDTQYF; cdr3_nt: TGTGCCAGCAGCAGACTTCGGGGCGGGGTAGATACGCAGTATTTT
d_call: TRBD1; clone_size: NA; j_call: TRBJ1-2; v_call: TRBV6-1; cdr3_aa: CASLRDSGLSTF; cdr3_nt: TGTGCCAGCCTCCGGGACAGTGGCCTATCCACCTTC
d_call: TRBD2; clone_size: once; j_call: TRBJ2-1; v_call: TRBV29-1; cdr3_aa: CSVEEFLAGDGNEQFF; cdr3_nt: TGCAGCGTTGAAGAGTTCCTAGCGGGGGACGGTAATGAGCAGTTCTTC
d_call: NA; clone_size: NA; j_call: TRBJ1-3; v_call: TRBV5-8; cdr3_aa: CASSPRTVSGNTIYF; cdr3_nt: TGTGCCAGCAGCCCCCGGACAGTCTCTGGAAACACCATATATTTT
d_call: TRBD2; clone_size: NA; j_call: TRBJ2-2; v_call: TRBV11-2; cdr3_aa: CASSLEGSSGTGELFF; cdr3_nt: TGTGCCAGCAGCTTAGAGGGGTCTAGCGGCACCGGGGAGCTGTTTTTT
d_call: TRBD1; clone_size: NA; j_call: TRBJ1-2; v_call: TRBV19; cdr3_aa: CASTGQLLNYGYTF; cdr3_nt: TGTGCCAGTACGGGACAGCTCCTTAACTATGGCTACACCTTC
d_call: NA; clone_size: NA; j_call: TRBJ1-4; v_call: TRBV5-6; cdr3_aa: CASSLGQINEKLFF; cdr3_nt: TGTGCCAGCAGCTTGGGACAGATTAATGAAAAACTGTTTTTT
d_call: NA; clone_size: NA; j_call: TRBJ1-1; v_call: TRBV5-1; cdr3_aa: CASSLLGEGHTEAFF; cdr3_nt: TGCGCCAGCAGCTTGCTGGGGGAGGGTCACACTGAAGCTTTCTTT
d_call: NA; clone_size: NA; j_call: TRBJ1-5; v_call: TRBV6-5; cdr3_aa: CASSLAWGGNQPQHF; cdr3_nt: TGTGCCAGCAGCCTTGCGTGGGGAGGCAATCAGCCCCAGCATTTT
d_call: NA; clone_size: NA; j_call: TRBJ2-5; v_call: TRBV6-1; cdr3_aa: CASGGTWYQETQYF; cdr3_nt: TGTGCCAGCGGGGGGACTTGGTACCAAGAGACCCAGTACTTC
d_call: TRBD2; clone_size: NA; j_call: TRBJ2-7; v_call: TRBV29-1; cdr3_aa: CSVEGRLAGGSPYEQYF; cdr3_nt: TGCAGCGTTGAAGGCCGACTAGCGGGGGGGAGTCCCTACGAGCAGTACTTC
d_call: NA; clone_size: NA; j_call: TRBJ1-2; v_call: TRBV29-1; cdr3_aa: CSVDAGPYGYTF; cdr3_nt: TGCAGCGTTGATGCAGGCCCCTATGGCTACACCTTC
d_call: NA; clone_size: NA; j_call: TRBJ2-7; v_call: TRBV18; cdr3_aa: CASSPVREASYEQYF; cdr3_nt: TGTGCCAGCTCACCTGTAAGGGAGGCCTCCTACGAGCAGTACTTC
d_call: NA; clone_size: NA; j_call: TRBJ1-1; v_call: TRBV28; cdr3_aa: CASSFLPGLIGLNTEAFF; cdr3_nt: TGTGCCAGCAGTTTTCTACCGGGACTGATAGGGCTGAACACTGAAGCTTTCTTT
d_call: NA; clone_size: once; j_call: TRBJ1-2; v_call: TRBV7-2; cdr3_aa: CASSPNGGSYGYTF; cdr3_nt: TGTGCCAGCAGCCCTAATGGGGGGTCCTATGGCTACACCTTC
d_call: NA; clone_size: NA; j_call: TRBJ1-5; v_call: TRBV11-2; cdr3_aa: CASSLGRSEYSNQPQHF; cdr3_nt: TGTGCCAGCAGCTTAGGGAGGTCAGAGTATAGCAATCAGCCCCAGCATTTT
d_call: TRBD2; clone_size: NA; j_call: TRBJ2-3; v_call: TRBV2; cdr3_aa: CASSLRAGGRTDTQYF; cdr3_nt: TGTGCCAGCAGTTTAAGAGCGGGGGGCCGGACAGATACGCAGTATTTT
d_call: NA; clone_size: NA; j_call: TRBJ1-2; v_call: TRBV29-1; cdr3_aa: CSAWAGDGYTF; cdr3_nt: TGCAGCGCCTGGGCGGGGGATGGCTACACCTTC
d_call: NA; clone_size: NA; j_call: TRBJ1-2; v_call: TRBV30; cdr3_aa: CAWSVLLGRGYGYTF; cdr3_nt: TGTGCCTGGAGTGTCCTCCTCGGCAGGGGCTATGGCTACACCTTC
d_call: TRBD2; clone_size: once; j_call: TRBJ2-1; v_call: TRBV5-1; cdr3_aa: CASSPGTSGGDYNEQFF; cdr3_nt: TGCGCCAGCAGCCCCGGGACTAGCGGGGGGGACTACAATGAGCAGTTCTTC